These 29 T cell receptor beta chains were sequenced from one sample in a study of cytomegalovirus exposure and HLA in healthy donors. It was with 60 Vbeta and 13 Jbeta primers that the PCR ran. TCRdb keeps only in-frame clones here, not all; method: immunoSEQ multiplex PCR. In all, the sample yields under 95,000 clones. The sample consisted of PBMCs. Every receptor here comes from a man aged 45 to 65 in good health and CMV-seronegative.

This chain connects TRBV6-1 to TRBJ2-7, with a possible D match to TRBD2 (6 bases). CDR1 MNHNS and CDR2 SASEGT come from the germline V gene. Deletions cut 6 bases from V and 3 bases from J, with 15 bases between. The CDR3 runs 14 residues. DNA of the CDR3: TGTGCCAGCAGGACTTCCCGGGGAGGCTACGAGCAGTACTTC. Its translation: CASRTSRGGYEQYF.

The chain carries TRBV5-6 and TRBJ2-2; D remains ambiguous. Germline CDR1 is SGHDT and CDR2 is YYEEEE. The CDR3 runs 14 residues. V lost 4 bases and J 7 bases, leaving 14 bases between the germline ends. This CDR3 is CASSLIWAYGELFF. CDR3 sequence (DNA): TGTGCCAGCAGCCTGATTTGGGCATACGGGGAGCTGTTTTTT.

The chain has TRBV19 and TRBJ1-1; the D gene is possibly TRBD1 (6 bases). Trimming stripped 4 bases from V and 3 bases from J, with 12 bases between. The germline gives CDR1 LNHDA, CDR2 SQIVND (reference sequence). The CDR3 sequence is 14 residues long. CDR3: CASSKQGKDTEAFF. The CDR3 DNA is TGTGCCAGTAGTAAACAGGGTAAGGACACTGAAGCTTTCTTT.

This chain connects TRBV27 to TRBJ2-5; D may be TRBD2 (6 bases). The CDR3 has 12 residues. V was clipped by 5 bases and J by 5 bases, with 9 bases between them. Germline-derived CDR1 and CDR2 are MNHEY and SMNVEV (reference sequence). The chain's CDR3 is CASSTRGETQYF. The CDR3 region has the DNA TGTGCCAGCAGTACCCGGGGGGAGACCCAGTACTTC.

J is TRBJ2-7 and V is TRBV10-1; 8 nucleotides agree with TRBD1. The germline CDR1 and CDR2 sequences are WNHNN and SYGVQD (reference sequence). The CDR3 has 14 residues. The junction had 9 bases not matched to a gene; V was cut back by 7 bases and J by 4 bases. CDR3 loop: CASNDHRGSYEQYF. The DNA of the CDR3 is TGCGCCAGCAATGACCACAGGGGGTCTTACGAGCAGTACTTC.

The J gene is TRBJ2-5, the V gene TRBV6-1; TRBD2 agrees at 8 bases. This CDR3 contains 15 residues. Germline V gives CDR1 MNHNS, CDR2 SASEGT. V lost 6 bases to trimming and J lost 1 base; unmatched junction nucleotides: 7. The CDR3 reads CASRERGQFQETQYF. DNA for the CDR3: TGTGCCAGCAGGGAGCGGGGGCAGTTCCAAGAGACCCAGTACTTC.

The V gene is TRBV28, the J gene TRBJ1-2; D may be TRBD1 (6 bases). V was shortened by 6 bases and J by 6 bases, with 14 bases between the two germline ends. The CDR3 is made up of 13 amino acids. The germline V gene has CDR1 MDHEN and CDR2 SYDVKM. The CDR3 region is CASSHTGFHGYTF. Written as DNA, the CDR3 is TGTGCCAGCAGCCATACAGGGTTCCATGGCTACACCTTC.

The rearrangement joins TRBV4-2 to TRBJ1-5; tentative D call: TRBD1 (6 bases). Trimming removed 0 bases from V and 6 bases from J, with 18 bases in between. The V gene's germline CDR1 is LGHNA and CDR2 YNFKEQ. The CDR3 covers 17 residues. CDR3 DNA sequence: TGTGCCAGCAGCCAAGATGACGGGGGGGCGTCGCTTCAGCCCCAGCATTTT. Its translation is CASSQDDGGASLQPQHF.

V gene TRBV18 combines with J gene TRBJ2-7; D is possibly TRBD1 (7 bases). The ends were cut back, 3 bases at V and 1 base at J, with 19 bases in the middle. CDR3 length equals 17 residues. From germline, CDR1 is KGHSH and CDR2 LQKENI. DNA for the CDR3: TGTGCCAGCTCACCCTTTAACCCGACAGGGACTTCCTACGAGCAGTACTTC. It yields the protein CASSPFNPTGTSYEQYF.

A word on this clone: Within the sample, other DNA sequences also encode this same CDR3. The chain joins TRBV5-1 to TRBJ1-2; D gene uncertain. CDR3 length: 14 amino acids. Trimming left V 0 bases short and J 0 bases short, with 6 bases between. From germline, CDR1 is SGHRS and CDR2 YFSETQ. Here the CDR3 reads CASSLDSPNYGYTF. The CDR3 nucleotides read TGCGCCAGCAGCTTGGACAGTCCTAACTATGGCTACACCTTC.

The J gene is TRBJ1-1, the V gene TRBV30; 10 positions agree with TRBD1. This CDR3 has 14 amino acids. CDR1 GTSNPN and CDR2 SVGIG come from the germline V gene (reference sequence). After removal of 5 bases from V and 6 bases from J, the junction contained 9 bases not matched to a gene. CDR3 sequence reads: CAWDPRDRGAEAFF. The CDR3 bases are TGTGCCTGGGACCCCCGGGACAGGGGCGCTGAAGCTTTCTTT.

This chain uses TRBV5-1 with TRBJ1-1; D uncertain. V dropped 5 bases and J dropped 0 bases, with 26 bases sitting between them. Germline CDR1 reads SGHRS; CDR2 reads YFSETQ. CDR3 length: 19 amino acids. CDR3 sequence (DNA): TGCGCCAGCAGTCAAGCTCGCCGGGGAGGAAGTGGGCTGAACACTGAAGCTTTCTTT. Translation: CASSQARRGGSGLNTEAFF.

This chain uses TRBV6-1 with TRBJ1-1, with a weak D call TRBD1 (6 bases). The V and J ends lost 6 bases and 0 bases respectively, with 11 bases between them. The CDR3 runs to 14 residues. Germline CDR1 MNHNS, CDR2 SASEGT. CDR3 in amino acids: CASSQNRVNTEAFF. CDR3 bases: TGTGCCAGCAGCCAGAACAGGGTGAACACTGAAGCTTTCTTT.

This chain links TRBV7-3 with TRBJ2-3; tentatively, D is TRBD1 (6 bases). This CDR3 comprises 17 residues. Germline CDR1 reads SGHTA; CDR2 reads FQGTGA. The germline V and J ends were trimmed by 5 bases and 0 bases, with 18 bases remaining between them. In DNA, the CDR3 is TGTGCCAGCAGCGGGTACAGGGCCAGTGCTAGCACAGATACGCAGTATTTT. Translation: CASSGYRASASTDTQYF.

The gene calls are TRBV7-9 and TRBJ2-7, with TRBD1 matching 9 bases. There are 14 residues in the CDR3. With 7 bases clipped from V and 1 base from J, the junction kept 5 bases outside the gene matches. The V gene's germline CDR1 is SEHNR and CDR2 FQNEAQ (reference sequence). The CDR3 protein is CASIQDRGSYEQYF. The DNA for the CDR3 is TGTGCCAGCATCCAGGACAGGGGATCCTACGAGCAGTACTTC.

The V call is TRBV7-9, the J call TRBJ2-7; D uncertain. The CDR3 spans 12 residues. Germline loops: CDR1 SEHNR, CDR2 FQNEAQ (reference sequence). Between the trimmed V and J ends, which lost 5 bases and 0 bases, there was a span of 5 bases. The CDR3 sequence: CASSLSSYEQYF. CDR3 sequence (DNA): TGTGCCAGCAGCCTTAGCTCCTACGAGCAGTACTTC. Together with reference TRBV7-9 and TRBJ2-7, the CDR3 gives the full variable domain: DTGVSQNPRHKITKRGQNVTFRCDPISEHNRLYWYRQTLGQGPEFLTYFQNEAQLEKSRLLSDRFSAERPKGSFSTLEIQRTEQGDSAMYLCASSLSSYEQYFGPGTRLTVT.

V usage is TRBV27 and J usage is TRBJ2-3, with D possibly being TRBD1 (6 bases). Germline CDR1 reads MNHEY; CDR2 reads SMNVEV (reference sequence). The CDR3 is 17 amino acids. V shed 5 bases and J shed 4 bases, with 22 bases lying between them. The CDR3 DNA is TGTGCCAGCAGTGGCTGGGGGCGCAGTATACAGGCAGATACGCAGTATTTT. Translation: CASSGWGRSIQADTQYF.

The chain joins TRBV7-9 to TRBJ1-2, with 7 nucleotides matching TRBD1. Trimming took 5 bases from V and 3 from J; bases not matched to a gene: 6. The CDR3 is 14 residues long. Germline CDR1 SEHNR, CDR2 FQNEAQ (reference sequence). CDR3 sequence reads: CASSIGTAHYGYTF. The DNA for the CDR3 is TGTGCCAGCAGCATCGGGACAGCACACTATGGCTACACCTTC.

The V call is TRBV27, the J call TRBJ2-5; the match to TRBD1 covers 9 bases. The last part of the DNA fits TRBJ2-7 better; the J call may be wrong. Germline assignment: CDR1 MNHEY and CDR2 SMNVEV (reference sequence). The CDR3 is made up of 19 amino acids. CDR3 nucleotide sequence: TGTGCCAGCAGTTTATCGCCCCTCCCGGGACAGGGATATACCTACGAGCAGTACTTC. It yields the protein CASSLSPLPGQGYTYEQYF.

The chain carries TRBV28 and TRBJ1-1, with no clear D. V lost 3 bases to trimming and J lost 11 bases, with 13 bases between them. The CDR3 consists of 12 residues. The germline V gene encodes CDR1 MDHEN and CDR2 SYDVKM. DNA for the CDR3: TGTGCCAGCAGTTTTCGGCCCACGGAGGCTTTCTTT. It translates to CASSFRPTEAFF.

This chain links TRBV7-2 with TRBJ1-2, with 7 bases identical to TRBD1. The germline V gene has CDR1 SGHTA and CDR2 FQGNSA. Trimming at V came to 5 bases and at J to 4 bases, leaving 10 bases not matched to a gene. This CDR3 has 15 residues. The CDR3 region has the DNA TGTGCCAGCAGCACTAGACACAGGGGTAGCTATGGCTACACCTTC. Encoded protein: CASSTRHRGSYGYTF.

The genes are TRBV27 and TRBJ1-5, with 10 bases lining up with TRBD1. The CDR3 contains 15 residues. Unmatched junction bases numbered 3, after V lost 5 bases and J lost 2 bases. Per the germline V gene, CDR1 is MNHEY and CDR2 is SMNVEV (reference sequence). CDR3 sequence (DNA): TGTGCCAGCAGTCCCGGGACAGGGGGCAATCAGCCCCAGCATTTT. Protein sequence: CASSPGTGGNQPQHF.

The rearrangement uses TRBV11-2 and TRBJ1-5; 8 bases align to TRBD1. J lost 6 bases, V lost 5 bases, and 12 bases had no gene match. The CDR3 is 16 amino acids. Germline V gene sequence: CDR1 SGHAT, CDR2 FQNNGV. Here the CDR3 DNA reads TGTGCCAGCAGCGCAGGACAGGGACGGGGAGGTCAGCCCCAGCATTTT. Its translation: CASSAGQGRGGQPQHF.

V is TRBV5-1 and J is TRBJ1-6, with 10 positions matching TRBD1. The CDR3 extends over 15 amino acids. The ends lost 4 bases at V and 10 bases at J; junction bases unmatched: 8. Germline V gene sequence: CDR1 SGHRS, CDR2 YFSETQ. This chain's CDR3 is CASSLRDRGQSPLHF. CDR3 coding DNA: TGCGCCAGCAGCCTTAGAGACAGGGGGCAATCACCCCTCCACTTT.

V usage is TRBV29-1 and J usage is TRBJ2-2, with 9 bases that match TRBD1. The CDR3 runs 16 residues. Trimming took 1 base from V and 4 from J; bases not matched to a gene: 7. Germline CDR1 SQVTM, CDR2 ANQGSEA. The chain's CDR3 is CSVEAGTGRSTGELFF. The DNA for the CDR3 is TGCAGCGTTGAAGCCGGGACAGGGAGGAGCACCGGGGAGCTGTTTTTT.

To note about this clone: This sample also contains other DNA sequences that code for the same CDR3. The CDR3 sequence is CSARKQGPRSWSYTF. The CDR3 coding sequence is TGCAGCGCCAGAAAACAGGGGCCGCGGTCATGGAGCTACACCTTC. The chain carries TRBV29-1 and TRBJ1-2; TRBD1 matches at 7 bases. The CDR3 has 15 residues. The J segment lost 9 bases and the V segment lost 7 bases, leaving 20 bases of the junction unmatched. Germline-derived CDR1 and CDR2 are SQVTM and ANQGSEA.

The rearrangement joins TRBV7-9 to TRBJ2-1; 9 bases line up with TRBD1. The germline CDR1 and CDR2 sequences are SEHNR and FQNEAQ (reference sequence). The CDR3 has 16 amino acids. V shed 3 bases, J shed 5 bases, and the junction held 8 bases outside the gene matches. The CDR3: CASSFKQGAWDNEQFF. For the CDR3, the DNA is TGTGCCAGCAGCTTCAAACAGGGGGCATGGGACAATGAGCAGTTCTTC.

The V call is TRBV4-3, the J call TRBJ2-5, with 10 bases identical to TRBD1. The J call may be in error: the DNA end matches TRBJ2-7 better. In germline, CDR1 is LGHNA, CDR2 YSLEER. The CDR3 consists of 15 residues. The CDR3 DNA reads TGCGCCAGCAGCCTGGGACAGGGGAAAACCTACGAGCAGTACTTC. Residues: CASSLGQGKTYEQYF.

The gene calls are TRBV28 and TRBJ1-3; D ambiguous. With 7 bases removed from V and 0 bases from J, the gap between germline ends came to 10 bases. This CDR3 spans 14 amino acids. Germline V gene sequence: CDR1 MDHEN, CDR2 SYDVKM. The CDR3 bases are TGTGCCAGCACCGATAGGAGCTCTGGAAACACCATATATTTT. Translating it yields CASTDRSSGNTIYF.